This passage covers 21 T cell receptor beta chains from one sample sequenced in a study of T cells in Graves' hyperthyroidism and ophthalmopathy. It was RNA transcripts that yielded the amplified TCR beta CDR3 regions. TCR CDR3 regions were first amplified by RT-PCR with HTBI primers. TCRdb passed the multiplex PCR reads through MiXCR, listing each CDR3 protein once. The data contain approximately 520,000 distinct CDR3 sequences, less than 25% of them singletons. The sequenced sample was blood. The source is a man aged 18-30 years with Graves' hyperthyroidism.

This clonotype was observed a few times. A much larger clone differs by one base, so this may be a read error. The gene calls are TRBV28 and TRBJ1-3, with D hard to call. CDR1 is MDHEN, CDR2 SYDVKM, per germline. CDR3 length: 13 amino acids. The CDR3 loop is CACSGEAGNTIYF. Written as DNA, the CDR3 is TGTGCCTGCAGTGGGGAAGCTGGAAACACCATATATTTT.

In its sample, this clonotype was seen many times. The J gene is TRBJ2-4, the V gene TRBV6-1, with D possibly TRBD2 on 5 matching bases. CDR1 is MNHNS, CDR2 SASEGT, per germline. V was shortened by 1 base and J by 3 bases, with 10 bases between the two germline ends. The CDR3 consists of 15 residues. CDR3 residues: CASSEDEGVKNIQYF. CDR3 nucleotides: TGTGCCAGCAGTGAAGACGAGGGAGTCAAAAACATTCAGTACTTC.

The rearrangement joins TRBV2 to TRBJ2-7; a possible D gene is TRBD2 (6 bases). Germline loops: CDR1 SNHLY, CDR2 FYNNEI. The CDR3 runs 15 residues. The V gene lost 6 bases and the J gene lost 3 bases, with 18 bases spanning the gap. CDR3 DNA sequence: TGTGCCAGCAGCAGAGCCCTGGGGACTGACTACGAGCAGTACTTC. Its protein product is CASSRALGTDYEQYF.

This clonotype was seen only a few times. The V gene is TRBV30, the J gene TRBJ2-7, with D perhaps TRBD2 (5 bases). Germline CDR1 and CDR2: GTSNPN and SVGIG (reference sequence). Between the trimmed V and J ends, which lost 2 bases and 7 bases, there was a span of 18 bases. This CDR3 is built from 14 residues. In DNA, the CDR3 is TGTGCCTGGAGTATGGGGATACTTGGCGGGGAGCAGTACTTC. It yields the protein CAWSMGILGGEQYF.

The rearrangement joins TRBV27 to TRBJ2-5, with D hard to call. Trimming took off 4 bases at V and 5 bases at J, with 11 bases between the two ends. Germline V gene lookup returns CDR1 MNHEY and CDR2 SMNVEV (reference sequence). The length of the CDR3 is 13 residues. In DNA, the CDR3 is TGTGCCAGCAGTTACAGCTCCGGGGAGACCCAGTACTTC. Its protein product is CASSYSSGETQYF.

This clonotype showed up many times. The CDR3 protein is CASSDGGGGYTF. The CDR3 bases are TGTGCCAGCAGTGATGGGGGAGGTGGCTACACCTTC. The rearrangement uses TRBV6-4 and TRBJ1-2, with TRBD1 as a possible D gene (5 bases). Germline loops: CDR1 MRHNA, CDR2 SNTAGT. This CDR3 has 12 residues. Trimming took 3 bases from V and 7 from J, leaving 9 bases between them.

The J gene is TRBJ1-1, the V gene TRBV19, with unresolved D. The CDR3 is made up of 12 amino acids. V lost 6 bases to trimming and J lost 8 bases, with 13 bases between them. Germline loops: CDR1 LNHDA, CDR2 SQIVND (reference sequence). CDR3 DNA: TGTGCCAGTAGCCTACTGCTGGGGGAAGCTTTCTTT. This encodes CASSLLLGEAFF.

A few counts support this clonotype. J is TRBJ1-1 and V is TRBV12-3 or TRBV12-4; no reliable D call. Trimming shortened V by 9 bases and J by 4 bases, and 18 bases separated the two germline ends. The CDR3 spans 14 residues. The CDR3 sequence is CASRSFEGFTEAFF. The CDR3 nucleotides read TGTGCCAGTAGGTCGTTCGAGGGATTCACTGAAGCTTTCTTT.

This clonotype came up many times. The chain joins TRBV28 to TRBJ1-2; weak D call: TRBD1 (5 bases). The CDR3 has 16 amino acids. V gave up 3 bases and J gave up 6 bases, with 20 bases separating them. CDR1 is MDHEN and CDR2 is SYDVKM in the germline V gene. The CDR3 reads CASSLYRDPLGDGYTF. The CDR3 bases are TGTGCCAGCAGTTTGTACCGGGACCCCCTCGGAGATGGCTACACCTTC.

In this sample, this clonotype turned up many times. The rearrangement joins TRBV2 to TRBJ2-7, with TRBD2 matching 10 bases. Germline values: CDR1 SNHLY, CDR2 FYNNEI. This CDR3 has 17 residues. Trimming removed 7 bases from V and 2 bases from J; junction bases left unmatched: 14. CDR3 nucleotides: TGTGCCAGCACGAGTGCTAGCGGGGGAGCGAAGCCCTACGAGCAGTACTTC. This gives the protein CASTSASGGAKPYEQYF.

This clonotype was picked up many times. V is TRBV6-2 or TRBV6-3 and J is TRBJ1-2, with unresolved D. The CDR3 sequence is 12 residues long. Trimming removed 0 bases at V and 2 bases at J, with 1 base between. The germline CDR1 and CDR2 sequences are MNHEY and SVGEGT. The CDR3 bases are TGTGCCAGCAGTTACTCGAACTATGGCTACACCTTC. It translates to CASSYSNYGYTF.

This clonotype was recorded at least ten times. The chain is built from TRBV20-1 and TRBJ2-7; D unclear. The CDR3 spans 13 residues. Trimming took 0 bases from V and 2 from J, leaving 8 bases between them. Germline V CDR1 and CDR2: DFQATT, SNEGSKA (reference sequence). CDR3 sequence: CSAREQKTYEQYF. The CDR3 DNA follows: TGCAGTGCTAGAGAACAAAAAACCTACGAGCAGTACTTC.

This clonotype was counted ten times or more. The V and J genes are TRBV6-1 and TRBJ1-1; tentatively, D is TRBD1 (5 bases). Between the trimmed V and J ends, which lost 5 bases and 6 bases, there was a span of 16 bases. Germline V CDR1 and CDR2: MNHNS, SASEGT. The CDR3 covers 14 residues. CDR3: CASSPGRLGAEAFF. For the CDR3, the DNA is TGTGCCAGCAGTCCCGGCCGACTGGGGGCTGAAGCTTTCTTT.

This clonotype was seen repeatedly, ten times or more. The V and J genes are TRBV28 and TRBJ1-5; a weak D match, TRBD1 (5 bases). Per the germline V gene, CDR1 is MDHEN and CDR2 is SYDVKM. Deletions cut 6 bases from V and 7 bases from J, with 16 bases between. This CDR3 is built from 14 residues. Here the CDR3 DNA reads TGTGCCAGCAGCCCCCAGCGGGGCCGACAGCCCCAGCATTTT. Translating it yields CASSPQRGRQPQHF. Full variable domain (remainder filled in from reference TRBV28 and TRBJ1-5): DVKVTQSSRYLVKRTGEKVFLECVQDMDHENMFWYRQDPGLGLRLIYFSYDVKMKEKGDIPEGYSVSREKKERFSLILESASTNQTSMYLCASSPQRGRQPQHFGDGTRLSIL.

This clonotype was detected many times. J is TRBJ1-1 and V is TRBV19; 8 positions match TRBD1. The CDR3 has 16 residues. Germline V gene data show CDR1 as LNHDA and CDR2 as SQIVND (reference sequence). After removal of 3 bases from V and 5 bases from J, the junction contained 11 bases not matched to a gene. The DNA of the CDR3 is TGTGCCAGTAGTATGATCGGGACAGGTGGAAAAACTGAAGCTTTCTTT. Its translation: CASSMIGTGGKTEAFF.

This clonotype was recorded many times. Written as DNA, the CDR3 is TGTGCCAGCAGTGAGGCAGTCATGAGCTCTGGAAACACCATATATTTT. Amino acid sequence: CASSEAVMSSGNTIYF. V usage is TRBV2 and J usage is TRBJ1-3; D call uncertain. The germline gives CDR1 SNHLY, CDR2 FYNNEI. This CDR3 has 16 amino acids. Deletions cut 3 bases from V and 0 bases from J, with 12 bases between.

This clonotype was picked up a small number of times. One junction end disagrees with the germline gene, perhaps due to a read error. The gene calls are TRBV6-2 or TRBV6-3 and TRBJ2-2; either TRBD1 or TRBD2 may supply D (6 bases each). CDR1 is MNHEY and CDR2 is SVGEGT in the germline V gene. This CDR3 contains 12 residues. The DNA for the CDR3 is TGTGCCAGCGAGGGGGGCACCGGGGAGCTGTCTTTT. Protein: CASEGGTGELSF.

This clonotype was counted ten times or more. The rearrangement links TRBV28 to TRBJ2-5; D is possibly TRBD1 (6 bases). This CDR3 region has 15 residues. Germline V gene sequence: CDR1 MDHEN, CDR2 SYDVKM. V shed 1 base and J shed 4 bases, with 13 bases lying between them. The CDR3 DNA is TGTGCCAGCAGTTTATACAGGGACCCCGCAGAGACCCAGTACTTC. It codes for CASSLYRDPAETQYF.

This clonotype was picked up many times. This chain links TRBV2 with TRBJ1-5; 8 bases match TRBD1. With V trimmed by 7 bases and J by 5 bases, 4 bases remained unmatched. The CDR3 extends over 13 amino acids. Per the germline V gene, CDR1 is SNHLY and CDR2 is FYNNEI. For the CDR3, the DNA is TGTGCCAGCATAGGACAGGGAGATCAGCCCCAGCATTTT. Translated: CASIGQGDQPQHF.

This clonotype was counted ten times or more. The CDR3 DNA reads as TGTGCCAGCAGCTCGTTAGTGGTCTCATCCTACGAGCAGTACTTC. Translated, it gives CASSSLVVSSYEQYF. The chain is built from TRBV11-2 and TRBJ2-7; D ambiguous. Trimming stripped 4 bases from V and 1 base from J, with 14 bases between. The CDR3 extends over 15 amino acids. CDR1 is SGHAT, CDR2 FQNNGV, per germline. Supplemented by reference TRBV11-2 and TRBJ2-7, the full variable domain reads EAGVAQSPRYKIIEKRQSVAFWCNPISGHATLYWYQQILGQGPKLLIQFQNNGVVDDSQLPKDRFSAERLKGVDSTLKIQPAKLEDSAVYLCASSSLVVSSYEQYFGPGTRLTVT.

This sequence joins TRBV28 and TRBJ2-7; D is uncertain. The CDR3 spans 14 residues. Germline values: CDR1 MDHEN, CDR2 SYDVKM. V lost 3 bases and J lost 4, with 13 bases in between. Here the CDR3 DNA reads TGTGCCAGCAGTTTGGAAGGCTCTACATACGAGCAGTACTTC. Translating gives CASSLEGSTYEQYF.